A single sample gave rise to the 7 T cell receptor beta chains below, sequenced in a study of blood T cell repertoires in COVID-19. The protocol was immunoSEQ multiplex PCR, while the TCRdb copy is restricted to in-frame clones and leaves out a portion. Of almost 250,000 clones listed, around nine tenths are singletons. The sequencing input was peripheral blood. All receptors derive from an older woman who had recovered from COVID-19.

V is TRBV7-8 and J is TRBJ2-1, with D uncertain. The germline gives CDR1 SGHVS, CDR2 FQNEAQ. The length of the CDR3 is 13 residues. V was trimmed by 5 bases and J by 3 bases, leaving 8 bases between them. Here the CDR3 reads CASSAASYNEQFF. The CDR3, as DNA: TGTGCCAGCAGCGCGGCTAGCTACAATGAGCAGTTCTTC. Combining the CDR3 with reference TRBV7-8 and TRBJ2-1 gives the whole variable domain GAGVSQSPRYKVAKRGQDVALRCDPISGHVSLFWYQQALGQGPEFLTYFQNEAQLDKSGLPSDRFFAERPEGSVSTLKIQRTQQEDSAVYLCASSAASYNEQFFGPGTRLTVL.

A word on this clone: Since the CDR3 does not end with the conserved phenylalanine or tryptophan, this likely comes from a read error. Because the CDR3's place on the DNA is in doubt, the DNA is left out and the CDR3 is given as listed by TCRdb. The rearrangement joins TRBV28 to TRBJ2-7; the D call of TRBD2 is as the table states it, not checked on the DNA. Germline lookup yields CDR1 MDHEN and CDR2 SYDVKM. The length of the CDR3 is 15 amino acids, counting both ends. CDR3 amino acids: CASSPTGTSGTERSI.

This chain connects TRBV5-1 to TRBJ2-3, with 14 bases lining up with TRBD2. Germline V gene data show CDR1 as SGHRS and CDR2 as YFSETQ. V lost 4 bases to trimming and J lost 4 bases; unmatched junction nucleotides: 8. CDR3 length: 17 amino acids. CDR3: CASSLRLAGGPADTQYF. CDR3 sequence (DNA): TGCGCCAGCAGCCTGAGACTAGCGGGGGGGCCGGCAGATACGCAGTATTTT.

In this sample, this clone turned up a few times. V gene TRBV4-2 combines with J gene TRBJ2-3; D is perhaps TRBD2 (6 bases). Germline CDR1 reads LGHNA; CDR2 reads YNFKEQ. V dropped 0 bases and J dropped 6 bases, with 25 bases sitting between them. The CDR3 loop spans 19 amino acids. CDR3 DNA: TGTGCCAGCAGCCAAGAGGAGGGCAGGCTAGCGTTTCAAGCGGATACGCAGTATTTT. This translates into CASSQEEGRLAFQADTQYF.

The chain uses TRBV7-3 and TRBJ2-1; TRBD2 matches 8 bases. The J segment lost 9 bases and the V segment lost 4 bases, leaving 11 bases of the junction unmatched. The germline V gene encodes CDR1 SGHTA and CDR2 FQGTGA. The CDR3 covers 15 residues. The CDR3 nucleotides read TGTGCCAGCAGCTCTGTGACGGGGGGGAGTGGTGAGCAGTTCTTC. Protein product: CASSSVTGGSGEQFF.

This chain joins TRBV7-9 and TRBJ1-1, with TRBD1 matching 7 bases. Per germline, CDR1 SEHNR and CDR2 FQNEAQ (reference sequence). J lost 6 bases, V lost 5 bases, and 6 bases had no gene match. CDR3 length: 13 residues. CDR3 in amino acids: CASSPDRVAEAFF. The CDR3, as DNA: TGTGCCAGCAGCCCTGACAGGGTCGCTGAAGCTTTCTTT.

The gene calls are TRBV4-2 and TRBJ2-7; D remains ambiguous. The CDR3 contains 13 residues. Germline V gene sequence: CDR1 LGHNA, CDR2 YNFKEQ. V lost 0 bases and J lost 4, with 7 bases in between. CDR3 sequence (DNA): TGTGCCAGCAGCCAAGAGTTTTCTTACGAGCAGTACTTC. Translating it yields CASSQEFSYEQYF.